This entry lists 23 T cell receptor beta chains sequenced from one sample in a study of cytotoxic CD8 clonotypes in ibrutinib-treated CLL. Generated by immunoSEQ multiplex PCR, the TCRdb table keeps only in-frame clones and is missing some. The sample records about 39,000 clones, about two thirds being singletons. The sample in question was PBMCs, obtained at disease progression, from a patient treated with ibrutinib. These TCRs come from a human donor with chronic lymphocytic leukemia.

The chain has TRBV6-1 and TRBJ1-1; 8 nucleotides line up with TRBD1. Germline V gene sequence: CDR1 MNHNS, CDR2 SASEGT. CDR3 size: 13 residues. V shed 6 bases and J 3 bases; nucleotides not matched to a gene: 3. CDR3 sequence (DNA): TGTGCCAGCAGGCGGACAGGGTACACTGAAGCTTTCTTT. As protein: CASRRTGYTEAFF.

This clone was counted a few times. This chain joins TRBV2 and TRBJ1-1, with 10 positions matching TRBD1. The junction had 7 bases not matched to a gene; V was cut back by 7 bases and J by 5 bases. Germline CDR1 and CDR2: SNHLY and FYNNEI. CDR3 size: 14 residues. DNA of the CDR3: TGTGCCAGCAAGACAGGGGGCTTGAGTACTGAAGCTTTCTTT. This encodes CASKTGGLSTEAFF.

This clone was seen only a few times. V gene TRBV11-3 combines with J gene TRBJ2-5; 8 positions match TRBD2. This CDR3 has 13 residues. Germline V gives CDR1 SGHNT, CDR2 YENEEA. After removal of 4 bases from V and 5 bases from J, the junction contained 3 bases not matched to a gene. The DNA of the CDR3 is TGTGCCAGCAGCTCAAGCGGGAGTGAGACCCAGTACTTC. Translation gives CASSSSGSETQYF.

This chain connects TRBV4-1 to TRBJ1-6; 7 positions match TRBD1. The germline CDR1 and CDR2 sequences are MGHRA and YSYEKL. With V trimmed by 4 bases and J by 8 bases, 8 bases remained unmatched. There are 15 residues in the CDR3. CDR3 DNA sequence: TGCGCCAGCAGCCTGTTGGAGGGGGCATATTCACCCCTCCACTTT. This translates into CASSLLEGAYSPLHF.

This rearrangement joins TRBV19 to TRBJ1-2; D not certain. This CDR3 contains 12 residues. Trimming left V 3 bases short and J 8 bases short, with 10 bases between. In germline, CDR1 is LNHDA, CDR2 SQIVND (reference sequence). CDR3 coding DNA: TGTGCCAGTAGTATTGTGGAGGTCGGCTACACCTTC. Translation gives CASSIVEVGYTF.

The rearrangement uses TRBV7-3 and TRBJ2-1; 7 nucleotides align to TRBD2. J lost 8 bases, V lost 0 bases, and 10 bases had no gene match. Germline CDR1 SGHTA, CDR2 FQGTGA. The length of the CDR3 is 16 residues. CDR3 protein: CASSLTAGARGDEQFF. CDR3 DNA sequence: TGTGCCAGCAGCTTAACGGCGGGAGCAAGGGGAGATGAGCAGTTCTTC.

This clone was seen a handful of times. The rearrangement uses TRBV2 and TRBJ2-4, with D perhaps TRBD1 (5 bases). CDR3 length: 14 residues. Trimming cost V 9 bases and J 3 bases, with 15 bases left between them. CDR1 SNHLY and CDR2 FYNNEI come from the germline V gene. CDR3 in amino acids: CASTQGQSKNIQYF. The CDR3 bases are TGTGCCAGTACCCAGGGTCAGAGCAAAAACATTCAGTACTTC.

Regarding this clone: One end of the junction varies from germline; a read error may be responsible. The V call is TRBV6-4, the J call TRBJ2-3, with D perhaps being TRBD1 or TRBD2 (5 bases each). The length of the CDR3 is 13 residues. CDR1 and CDR2 (germline): MRHNA, SNTAGT. The CDR3 DNA is TGTGCCAGCAGCTCAGGTTTTGGGGGTCCATCCTTTTTT. Translating gives CASSSGFGGPSFF.

This clone was recorded once. The chain joins TRBV6-1 to TRBJ2-7, with 9 bases fitting TRBD1. The CDR3 sequence is 16 residues long. From germline, CDR1 is MNHNS and CDR2 SASEGT. The junction had 11 bases not matched to a gene; V was cut back by 4 bases and J by 4 bases. Here the CDR3 reads CASSVQPGQGFYEQYF. The CDR3 DNA reads as TGTGCCAGCAGTGTACAACCGGGACAGGGTTTTTACGAGCAGTACTTC.

The chain joins TRBV11-2 to TRBJ1-1, with 8 bases lining up with TRBD1. This CDR3 is built from 15 residues. Germline V gene sequence: CDR1 SGHAT, CDR2 FQNNGV. V shed 3 bases, J shed 4 bases, and the junction held 7 bases outside the gene matches. The CDR3 protein is CASSLAGGEGTEAFF. The CDR3 nucleotides are TGTGCCAGCAGCTTGGCAGGGGGCGAGGGCACTGAAGCTTTCTTT.

There are a few counts of this clone. The V and J genes are TRBV10-2 and TRBJ2-7, with TRBD1 matching 9 bases. The germline V gene has CDR1 WSHSY and CDR2 SAAADI. The ends lost 6 bases at V and 4 bases at J; junction bases unmatched: 7. The CDR3 is 14 residues long. CDR3 coding DNA: TGCGCCAGCAGGGTGACAGGGGGGTCGTACGAGCAGTACTTC. Amino acid sequence: CASRVTGGSYEQYF.

The chain recombines TRBV4-3 with TRBJ2-2; TRBD2 matches 10 bases. Germline trimming cut 0 bases from V and 7 bases from J; bases unmatched to any gene: 5. The CDR3 totals 16 residues. Germline V gives CDR1 LGHNA, CDR2 YSLEER. The chain's CDR3 is CASSQDLAGVVGELFF. Written as DNA, the CDR3 is TGCGCCAGCAGCCAAGATCTAGCGGGAGTGGTCGGGGAGCTGTTTTTT.

This chain links TRBV5-4 with TRBJ1-2; TRBD1 matches at 10 bases. Germline V gene sequence: CDR1 SGHNT, CDR2 YYREEE (reference sequence). This CDR3 has 15 residues. Germline trimming cut 4 bases from V and 8 bases from J; bases unmatched to any gene: 11. The CDR3 protein is CASSGVSRTGGGYTF. In DNA form, the CDR3 reads TGTGCCAGCAGCGGAGTTTCCCGGACAGGGGGAGGCTACACCTTC.

The chain is built from TRBV11-3 and TRBJ2-3; TRBD2 is a possible D gene (5 bases). This CDR3 comprises 15 residues. Germline CDR1 reads SGHNT; CDR2 reads YENEEA. V was pared by 5 bases and J by 2 bases, with 14 bases between. The CDR3 sequence: CASSPSPGNTDTQYF. Here the CDR3 DNA reads TGTGCCAGCAGCCCCAGTCCGGGAAACACAGATACGCAGTATTTT.

V usage is TRBV5-1 and J usage is TRBJ1-1, with D perhaps TRBD1 (5 bases). Per germline, CDR1 SGHRS and CDR2 YFSETQ. V was pared by 1 base and J by 7 bases, with 17 bases between. The CDR3 runs 15 residues. CDR3 residues: CASSLILGSRGEAFF. Here the CDR3 DNA reads TGCGCCAGCAGCTTGATACTGGGGTCAAGGGGTGAAGCTTTCTTT.

This chain joins TRBV19 and TRBJ2-3; 8 bases match TRBD2. This CDR3 is built from 18 residues. J gave up 3 bases and V 1 base, and 12 bases lay outside the gene matches. Germline CDR1 LNHDA, CDR2 SQIVND (reference sequence). CDR3 in DNA: TGTGCCAGTAGTATAGGCGGGAGGAGTCCGGGGGAAACAGATACGCAGTATTTT. It codes for CASSIGGRSPGETDTQYF.

The chain recombines TRBV4-2 with TRBJ2-2, with a possible D match to TRBD1 (6 bases). The germline V gene has CDR1 LGHNA and CDR2 YNFKEQ. The CDR3 extends over 14 amino acids. Trimming took 3 bases from V and 7 from J, leaving 12 bases between them. CDR3 nucleotide sequence: TGTGCCAGCAGCCAGGGGGCGGTGATCGGGGAGCTGTTTTTT. It yields the protein CASSQGAVIGELFF.

This chain connects TRBV5-4 to TRBJ2-5, with a weak D call TRBD2 (6 bases). V was cut by 4 bases and J by 5 bases, with 18 bases left in between. Per germline, CDR1 SGHNT and CDR2 YYREEE (reference sequence). The CDR3 has 15 residues. CDR3 amino acids: CASSATAGWDETQYF. CDR3 bases: TGTGCCAGCAGCGCCACGGCGGGATGGGATGAGACCCAGTACTTC.

V usage is TRBV2 and J usage is TRBJ1-1; D not resolved. CDR1 and CDR2 (germline): SNHLY, FYNNEI. The CDR3 extends over 13 amino acids. V shed 4 bases and J shed 7 bases, with 13 bases lying between them. CDR3 nucleotide sequence: TGTGCCAGCAGTGTAGGCAGGTTGGTTGAAGCTTTCTTT. Translating it yields CASSVGRLVEAFF. Supplemented by reference TRBV2 and TRBJ1-1, the full variable domain reads EPEVTQTPSHQVTQMGQEVILRCVPISNHLYFYWYRQILGQKVEFLVSFYNNEISEKSEIFDDQFSVERPDGSNFTLKIRSTKLEDSAMYFCASSVGRLVEAFFGQGTRLTVV.

The rearrangement joins TRBV13 to TRBJ1-1; TRBD1 might be the D (5 bases). Trimming took 2 bases from V and 5 from J, leaving 15 bases between them. Per the germline V gene, CDR1 is PRHDT and CDR2 is FYEKMQ (reference sequence). The CDR3 consists of 15 residues. The CDR3: CASSLLSGRGTEAFF. CDR3 DNA: TGTGCCAGCAGCTTACTGTCAGGGCGGGGGACTGAAGCTTTCTTT.

The rearrangement uses TRBV28 and TRBJ2-7; the D gene is possibly TRBD2 (6 bases). The V and J ends lost 2 bases and 9 bases respectively, with 11 bases between them. This CDR3 comprises 12 residues. Germline V lookup: CDR1 MDHEN, CDR2 SYDVKM. The CDR3 reads CASSLSGLLQYF. The CDR3 DNA follows: TGTGCCAGCAGTTTAAGCGGGCTGCTGCAGTACTTC.

The rearrangement joins TRBV7-9 to TRBJ1-2; no reliable D call. Germline V lookup: CDR1 SEHNR, CDR2 FQNEAQ (reference sequence). This CDR3 is 12 amino acids long. The ends were cut back, 5 bases at V and 7 bases at J, with 11 bases in the middle. This CDR3 is CASSNGGVGYTF. The DNA for the CDR3 is TGTGCCAGCAGCAATGGCGGCGTTGGCTACACCTTC.

The chain joins TRBV11-1 to TRBJ2-7; either TRBD1 or TRBD2 may supply D (5 bases each). The CDR3 length is 13 residues. The V gene's germline CDR1 is SGHAT and CDR2 FQDESV (reference sequence). The V gene lost 5 bases and the J gene lost 3 bases, with 11 bases spanning the gap. The CDR3: CASSIRDRYEQYF. The CDR3 nucleotides are TGTGCCAGCAGCATTAGGGACCGCTACGAGCAGTACTTC.